One T cell receptor beta chain is described in this entry. Its specificity is unknown. Using the 5' RACE reads, TCRdb records one entry per CDR3 protein without DNA. The sample table includes some 340,000 distinct CDR3 sequences. The data originate from a study of T cells expressing NK-cell markers. As for the study in general: It was sorted CD3+CD56+NKG2C+, CD3+CD56+NKG2C- and CD3+CD56-NKG2C+ T cells that supplied the TCR beta repertoires. General study points: Six donors carried dominant NKG2C+ clonotypes that made up roughly 1.0-8% of their CD8+ T cells.

Sequenced input: blood T cells: a sorted CD56 or NKG2C T cell subset, CD4+ or CD8+ T cells, or bulk PBMC T cells (not recorded which). The receptor comes from a man aged 18 to 69 in good health.

Here the CDR3 reads CSASAKGKVTGELFF. V gene TRBV20-1 combines with J gene TRBJ2-2; there is no DNA to check the TCRdb D call of TRBD2. Germline V gene data show CDR1 as DFQATT and CDR2 as SNEGSKA (reference sequence). The CDR3 is 15 amino acids.